This T cell receptor beta chain was sequenced during a study of T cells in Graves' hyperthyroidism and ophthalmopathy. Study-level findings and limits: Ophthalmopathy, as predicted by the model, came a median around 6.7 months after the prediction. The majority of expanded thyroid clonotypes above 0.001 also appeared in blood.

The CDR3 extends over 14 amino acids. Germline V gene sequence: CDR1 SEHNR, CDR2 FQNEAQ (reference sequence). TCR beta CDR3 regions were amplified from RNA. TCR CDR3 underwent first-round RT-PCR with the HTBI primer set. TCRdb ran MiXCR on the multiplex PCR reads and lists one entry per CDR3 protein. The table shows fewer than 110,000 distinct CDR3 sequences, with 40% to 50% occurring only once. Worth noting for this clonotype: Its specificity is not known. The junction does not match germline at one end; this may be a read error.

A patient was excluded if there was uncontrolled infection, other autoimmune disease, pregnancy or lactation. PBMCs were obtained from about 9 ml fresh peripheral blood. The chain joins TRBV7-9 to TRBJ1-1; D unclear. Sequences were obtained from blood. This sequence was found in a man aged 35-49 years with Graves' hyperthyroidism. DNA for the CDR3: TGTGTCAGCAGCTTAGCACACCCGAACACTGAAGCCTTCTTT. Amino acid sequence: CVSSLAHPNTEAFF.